A selection of T cell receptor beta chains follows, all from one sample in a study of HIV-infected patients and healthy controls. TCRdb independently ran MiXCR on the 5' RACE reads; one entry per CDR3 protein. Found here are roughly 68,000 distinct CDR3 sequences, about a fifth of them singletons; the top ten hold more than 1.4%. Sequencing used CD4+ T cells from blood. These receptors originate from a human donor in good health. The conserved cysteine and the conserved F or W are not part of the CDR3 here. Clone size appears in some rows only: once, few, many, or a class for an expanded clone.

v_call,clone_size,j_call,cdr3_aa
TRBV20-1,few,TRBJ2-1,SATLMGLQDYNEQF
TRBV4-2,-,TRBJ1-5,ASSSGQAANQPQH
TRBV20-1,many,TRBJ1-1,SARENTEAF
TRBV7-6,-,TRBJ2-1,ASSLWGVSSYNEQF
TRBV3-1,many,TRBJ2-1,ASSQEGQGRWRNEQF
TRBV5-6,-,TRBJ2-2,ASSWRDRATGELF
TRBV6-5,-,TRBJ1-2,ASSMIQGGVGYT
TRBV25-1,-,TRBJ2-1,ASSRAGGKNEQF
TRBV19,once,TRBJ2-7,ASSIDTGQLYEQY
TRBV12-3/TRBV12-4,-,TRBJ1-1,ASSLAGRCTEAF
TRBV6-6,many,TRBJ2-1,ASRRTSGNIVYNEQF
TRBV20-1,many,TRBJ2-6,SAILTGANVLT
TRBV7-7,-,TRBJ1-6,ASSLWAGPHNSPLH
TRBV9,many,TRBJ2-5,ASTKTGNQETQY
TRBV14,few,TRBJ2-3,ASSQDGGVGSDTQY
TRBV12-3/TRBV12-4,few,TRBJ1-2,ASSPLPGRGGYGYT
TRBV7-9,-,TRBJ1-1,ASSPLQGVNTEAF
TRBV18,few,TRBJ1-1,ASSPKQGGFSEAF
TRBV5-1,many,TRBJ2-5,ASSRTAQLGETQY
TRBV3-1,-,TRBJ2-3,ASSLWTSGGAVTQY
TRBV2,many,TRBJ2-3,ASRGLAGDTQY
TRBV19,-,TRBJ1-2,ASSSRVDGYT
TRBV5-4,-,TRBJ2-1,ASSLVLTSGSTYEQF
TRBV12-3/TRBV12-4,many,TRBJ2-3,ASSAGDTQY
TRBV7-3,many,TRBJ2-3,ASRGTSGDTQY
TRBV20-1,few,TRBJ1-5,SVGEDRKNQPQH
TRBV3-1,few,TRBJ2-2,ASSPMTGGAIRTGELF
TRBV6-1,-,TRBJ1-1,ASQGPLRLKRDTEAF
TRBV7-2,few,TRBJ1-2,ASSSRQEYGYT
TRBV5-1,-,TRBJ2-3,ASSPRVGGEDTDTQY
TRBV11-3,many,TRBJ2-1,ASSRDPLAGGYNEQF
TRBV2,many,TRBJ1-2,ASSGGTGGFGYT
TRBV7-9,few,TRBJ2-1,ASSFRDSSYNEQF
TRBV5-1,few,TRBJ2-3,ASSLGLSRGTDTQY
TRBV11-3,-,TRBJ2-1,ASSWTGTSGINEQF
TRBV7-2,many,TRBJ2-2,ASSLAVRGGPRTGELF
TRBV19,-,TRBJ2-4,ASSPNPGLADLAKNIQY
TRBV20-1,-,TRBJ2-7,SARDLKGSSGRGEQY
TRBV6-2/TRBV6-3,-,TRBJ1-1,ASSYPGQTNTEAF
TRBV12-3/TRBV12-4,many,TRBJ2-7,ASSPRGGYEQY
TRBV7-3,-,TRBJ2-5,ASSLITGASQETQY
TRBV7-2,-,TRBJ1-5,ASSVNSNQPQH
TRBV30,few,TRBJ2-3,AWKRLAGADTQY
TRBV20-1,few,TRBJ1-4,SAATGFTNEKLF
TRBV29-1,-,TRBJ2-7,SVDSSRGYEQY
TRBV6-5,medium-sized,TRBJ2-2,ASRTEGITGELF
TRBV27,-,TRBJ1-3,ASSLEGSSGNTIY
TRBV3-1,few,TRBJ1-5,ASSPTQGRYQPQH
TRBV7-3,many,TRBJ1-1,ASSLMLDTEAF
TRBV3-1,many,TRBJ2-4,ASSRWLAKNIQY
TRBV5-1,few,TRBJ2-6,ASSAHGDLISGANVLT
TRBV20-1,few,TRBJ1-1,SASFGRGTEAF